Described below is a single T cell receptor beta chain sequence and its context. Its antigen is as yet unknown. CD4+ or CD8+ T cells were sorted as naive CD45RA+ or memory CD45RO+. The CDR3 consists of 15 residues. The ends lost 5 bases at V and 4 bases at J; junction bases unmatched: 10. CDR1 is LNHDA and CDR2 is SQIVND in the germline V gene (reference sequence). These data belong to a study of regulatory dendritic cells for organ transplantation. The method was immunoSEQ multiplex PCR; TCRdb's version includes in-frame clones alone and lacks a portion of them. Of 30,000 or so clones listed, roughly four fifths are singletons. Study-wide findings and caveats: The most alloreactive TCR clonotypes were found in resting memory CD8+ cells. Alloreactive memory CD8+ T cell pools varied considerably between individuals.

The sequence came from a human donor in good health. The sequenced material came from naive CD4+ T cells from blood. Sample subset: CD45RA+ naive T cells. The V gene is TRBV19, the J gene TRBJ1-1, with 7 bases aligning to TRBD1. The CDR3 DNA reads as TGTGCCAGTAGTCCCCGACAGGGCGGTGGCACTGAAGCTTTCTTT. Amino acid sequence: CASSPRQGGGTEAFF.